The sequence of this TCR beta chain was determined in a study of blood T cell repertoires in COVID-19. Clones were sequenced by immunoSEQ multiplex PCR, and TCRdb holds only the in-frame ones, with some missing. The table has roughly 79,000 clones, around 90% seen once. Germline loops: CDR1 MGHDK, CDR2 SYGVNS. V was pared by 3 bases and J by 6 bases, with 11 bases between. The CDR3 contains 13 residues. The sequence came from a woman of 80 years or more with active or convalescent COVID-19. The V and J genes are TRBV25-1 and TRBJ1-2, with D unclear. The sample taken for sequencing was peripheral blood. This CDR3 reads CASSDRGIDGYTF. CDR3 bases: TGTGCCAGCAGTGATCGGGGTATCGATGGCTACACCTTC.